This TCR beta chain is drawn from a study of T cells after yellow fever vaccination. TCRdb fed the 5' RACE reads into MiXCR, producing one record per CDR3 protein. The sample contains around 68,000 distinct CDR3 sequences, roughly 7% of which appear only once. V was clipped by 4 bases and J by 10 bases, with 5 bases between them. The CDR3 is 11 amino acids. The germline gives CDR1 SNHLY, CDR2 FYNNEI. This sequence joins TRBV2 and TRBJ2-6; D is uncertain. The receptor was isolated from a man younger than 35 who received the YFV17D yellow fever vaccine. The sequenced sample was CD8+ T cells sorted from PBMCs, obtained roughly 10 days after the first yellow fever vaccination. The DNA of the CDR3 is TGTGCCAGCAGTGCCCGTAACGTCCTGACTTTC. This gives the protein CASSARNVLTF.